A selection of T cell receptor beta chains follows, all from one sample in a study of shared clonotypes between healthy human individuals. The method was immunoSEQ multiplex PCR; TCRdb's version includes in-frame clones alone and lacks a portion of them. The sample holds 950,000 to 1,100,000 clones; 75% to 85% are singletons and the top ten take more than 0.55%. Sequenced material: memory CD4+ T cells from PBMCs. These receptors all stem from a man in his late teens or twenties in good health. Some clones in this sample may be carry-over from other donors' samples. Each CDR3 is given with its conserved first and last residue. A D gene is named only where the DNA matches it firmly. Size values are once, few and many counts, or a class for expanded clones, and some rows have none.

V,J,D,size,CDR3,DNA
TRBV19,TRBJ1-2,-,-,CASSFRDTNTYGYTF,TGTGCCAGTAGTTTCCGGGACACAAACACCTATGGCTACACCTTC
TRBV27,TRBJ2-1,-,-,CASSLSGPKRFEQFF,TGTGCCAGCAGTTTATCCGGCCCCAAGAGGTTTGAGCAGTTCTTC
TRBV19,TRBJ2-5,-,-,CASSYGFGVQETQYF,TGTGCCAGTAGTTATGGGTTTGGGGTGCAAGAGACCCAGTACTTC
TRBV18,TRBJ2-7,-,-,CASSPRLGDEQYF,TGTGCCAGCTCACCAAGGCTGGGGGACGAGCAGTACTTC
TRBV7-9,TRBJ1-2,-,-,CASSQERAGDVYGYTF,TGTGCCAGCAGCCAAGAAAGAGCAGGCGACGTCTATGGCTACACCTTC
TRBV27,TRBJ1-2,-,-,CASSQRAGYGYTF,TGTGCCAGCAGTCAACGGGCCGGCTATGGCTACACCTTC
TRBV29-1,TRBJ2-1,-,-,CSADRGGTRSLSEQFF,TGCAGCGCCGACAGGGGGGGGACTAGGTCCCTAAGTGAGCAGTTCTTC
TRBV5-6,TRBJ2-1,-,many,CASSYGTPIYNEQFF,TGTGCCAGCAGCTACGGGACTCCTATCTACAATGAGCAGTTCTTC
TRBV4-1,TRBJ1-4,-,-,CASSQGRSEKLFF,TGCGCCAGCAGCCAAGGGCGGTCCGAAAAACTGTTTTTT
TRBV18,TRBJ2-7,TRBD1,-,CASSPKTGTGNEQYF,TGTGCCAGCTCACCAAAGACCGGGACAGGGAACGAGCAGTACTTC
TRBV28,TRBJ2-3,-,-,CASSLGSTDTQYF,TGTGCCAGCAGTCTGGGGAGCACAGATACGCAGTATTTT
TRBV4-3,TRBJ2-7,TRBD2,few,CASSRQRTSGRASPYEQYF,TGCGCCAGCAGCCGTCAACGGACTAGCGGGAGGGCATCCCCCTACGAGCAGTACTTC
TRBV18,TRBJ2-1,TRBD1,-,CASSFLGTGYNEQFF,TGTGCCAGCTCATTTCTCGGGACAGGGTACAATGAGCAGTTCTTC
TRBV5-6,TRBJ1-4,-,-,CASSTSNSPPFF,TGTGCCAGCAGCACCTCCAATTCACCCCCCTTTTTT
TRBV6-1,TRBJ2-1,-,-,CASSRQGRDNEQFF,TGTGCCAGCAGTCGACAGGGGAGGGACAATGAGCAGTTCTTC
TRBV6-4,TRBJ1-2,TRBD1,-,CASRGQGDGYTF,TGTGCCAGCCGTGGACAGGGGGATGGCTACACCTTC
TRBV11-1,TRBJ2-2,TRBD1,few,CASSLRTGNTGELFF,TGTGCCAGCAGTCTACGGACAGGGAACACCGGGGAGCTGTTTTTT
TRBV5-4,TRBJ2-1,-,-,CASSASASSYNEQFF,TGTGCCAGCAGCGCTTCTGCAAGCTCCTACAATGAGCAGTTCTTC
TRBV7-3,TRBJ1-1,-,-,CASSRWDNTEAFF,TGTGCCAGCAGCCGGTGGGATAACACTGAAGCTTTCTTT
TRBV7-2,TRBJ2-1,-,-,CASSFKGNEQFF,TGTGCCAGCAGCTTTAAGGGCAATGAGCAGTTCTTC
TRBV23-1,TRBJ1-2,-,-,CASSQSMVGKSYGYTF,TGCGCCAGCAGTCAATCGATGGTAGGGAAAAGCTATGGCTACACCTTC
TRBV20-1,TRBJ1-2,-,-,CSASEYYGYTF,TGCAGTGCTAGCGAGTACTATGGCTACACCTTC
TRBV5-1,TRBJ1-2,TRBD1,-,CASSFGDSGQGDGYTF,TGCGCCAGCAGCTTTGGCGACTCGGGACAGGGTGACGGCTACACCTTC
TRBV14,TRBJ2-4,-,-,CASSQLISRANIQYF,TGTGCCAGCAGCCAATTGATCTCACGGGCAAACATTCAGTACTTC
TRBV9,TRBJ1-4,-,-,CASSGGLANEKLFF,TGTGCCAGCAGTGGAGGGTTGGCTAATGAAAAACTGTTTTTT
TRBV7-8,TRBJ1-1,-,-,CASSSQERLNTEAFF,TGTGCCAGCAGCTCGCAAGAGAGATTGAACACTGAAGCTTTCTTT
TRBV5-1,TRBJ1-2,-,-,CASSVGGEGYGYTF,TGCGCCAGCAGCGTGGGGGGCGAGGGCTATGGCTACACCTTC
TRBV7-4,TRBJ1-4,-,-,CASSLLGESTNEKLFF,TGTGCCAGCAGCTTACTAGGGGAGTCAACTAATGAAAAACTGTTTTTT
TRBV7-9,TRBJ1-1,-,-,CASSLSLYSQGDTEAFF,TGTGCCAGCAGTCTCTCATTATACTCTCAGGGAGACACTGAAGCTTTCTTT
TRBV10-1,TRBJ2-2,TRBD1,-,CARQGWDTGELFF,TGCGCCAGACAGGGGTGGGACACCGGGGAGCTGTTTTTT
TRBV4-3,TRBJ2-3,-,-,CASSQDHLGGQYF,TGCGCCAGCAGCCAAGACCATCTGGGGGGGCAGTATTTT
TRBV2,TRBJ1-5,TRBD1,-,CASSPTRQGNQPQHF,TGTGCCAGCAGTCCCACCCGACAGGGAAATCAGCCCCAGCATTTT
TRBV28,TRBJ2-3,-,-,CASSIGGARTDTQYF,TGTGCCAGCTCCATAGGGGGGGCTCGCACAGATACGCAGTATTTT
TRBV25-1,TRBJ1-2,TRBD1,-,CASSVRTGDGYTF,TGTGCCAGCAGTGTTAGGACAGGGGATGGCTACACCTTC
TRBV11-2,TRBJ2-1,TRBD2,-,CASSFLASGSREQFF,TGTGCCAGCAGCTTCTTAGCTAGCGGGAGTCGAGAGCAGTTCTTC
TRBV28,TRBJ1-2,-,-,CASNPSEGGGYTF,TGTGCCAGCAACCCTTCTGAGGGAGGTGGCTACACCTTC
TRBV5-1,TRBJ2-7,-,-,CASSLEGGGGREQYF,TGCGCCAGCAGCTTGGAGGGCGGGGGCGGACGCGAGCAGTACTTC
TRBV2,TRBJ1-1,-,few,CASSGQNTEAFF,TGTGCCAGCAGTGGACAGAACACTGAAGCTTTCTTT
TRBV6-6,TRBJ1-3,-,few,CASSYYPGAGNTIYF,TGTGCCAGCAGTTACTACCCAGGGGCTGGAAACACCATATATTTT
TRBV19,TRBJ1-5,TRBD1,-,CASSTTGSNQPQHF,TGTGCCAGTAGTACGACAGGGAGCAATCAGCCCCAGCATTTT
TRBV19,TRBJ1-3,-,once,CASTREGNSGNTIYF,TGTGCCAGTACCCGAGAGGGCAACTCTGGAAACACCATATATTTT
TRBV29-1,TRBJ2-7,-,-,CSAEDSYEQYF,TGCAGCGCGGAAGACAGCTACGAGCAGTACTTC
TRBV5-1,TRBJ2-1,-,-,CASSLAVSYNEQFF,TGCGCCAGCAGCTTAGCAGTCTCCTACAATGAGCAGTTCTTC
TRBV15,TRBJ2-3,-,-,CATSGQRGDTQYF,TGTGCCACCAGCGGCCAGAGGGGGGATACGCAGTATTTT
TRBV30,TRBJ2-7,TRBD1,-,CAWSVGGQNEQYF,TGTGCCTGGAGTGTAGGGGGCCAAAACGAGCAGTACTTC
TRBV2,TRBJ2-1,TRBD1,-,CASTKDRGPYNEQFF,TGTGCCAGCACCAAGGACAGGGGCCCTTACAATGAGCAGTTCTTC
TRBV6-6,TRBJ1-1,-,-,CASSYTTGYAFF,TGTGCCAGCAGCTATACTACAGGGTACGCTTTCTTT
TRBV7-9,TRBJ2-2,TRBD1,once,CASSRKQGASGELFF,TGTGCCAGCAGCCGAAAACAGGGGGCGAGCGGGGAGCTGTTTTTT
TRBV7-2,TRBJ2-3,-,few,CASSPNQADTQYF,TGTGCCAGCAGCCCTAACCAGGCAGATACGCAGTATTTT
TRBV5-1,TRBJ2-5,TRBD1,-,CASSGTGRTETQYF,TGCGCCAGCAGCGGGACAGGCCGGACAGAGACCCAGTACTTC
TRBV7-2,TRBJ2-1,TRBD2,-,CASSLLAGGHEQFF,TGTGCCAGCAGCTTACTAGCGGGAGGGCATGAGCAGTTCTTC
TRBV5-1,TRBJ1-3,-,-,CASSLDRSSGNTIYF,TGCGCCAGCAGCTTGGATCGAAGCTCTGGAAACACCATATATTTT